This TCR beta chain was recovered during a study of response to subunit inactivated influenza vaccine. General study results and limits: Authors suggested few new T cells are recruited by each seasonal influenza vaccination.

In this sample, this clonotype turned up a few times. Its specificity is unknown. Germline CDR1 is SGDLS and CDR2 is YYNGEE. CDR3 size: 15 residues. Trimming left V 4 bases short and J 5 bases short, with 18 bases between. TCRdb re-derived calls from the RT-PCR reads in MiXCR, one entry per CDR3 protein. The table shows about 800,000 distinct CDR3 sequences, with approximately 21% occurring only once. Specimen: PBMCs from blood, collected more than 4 days after vaccination. The chain is built from TRBV9 and TRBJ2-5, with D maybe TRBD2 (5 bases). The TCR sequence derives from a man aged 50-60 years who received an inactivated influenza vaccine. The CDR3 region has the DNA TGTGCCAGCAGCCCGAGGACGGGGAACGGGGAGACCCAGTACTTC. This translates into CASSPRTGNGETQYF.